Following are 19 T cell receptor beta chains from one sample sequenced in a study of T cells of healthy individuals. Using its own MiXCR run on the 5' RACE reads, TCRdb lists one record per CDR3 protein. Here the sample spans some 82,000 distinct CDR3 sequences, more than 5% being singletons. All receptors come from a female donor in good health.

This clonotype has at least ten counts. The CDR3 nucleotides are TGTGCCAGCAGTCAGACAGTCCAAGAGACCCAGTACTTC. As protein: CASSQTVQETQYF. This chain uses TRBV6-2 or TRBV6-3 with TRBJ2-5; maybe TRBD1 (5 bases). This CDR3 has 13 amino acids. The germline V gene has CDR1 MNHEY and CDR2 SVGEGT. V was cut by 5 bases and J by 1 base, with 8 bases left in between.

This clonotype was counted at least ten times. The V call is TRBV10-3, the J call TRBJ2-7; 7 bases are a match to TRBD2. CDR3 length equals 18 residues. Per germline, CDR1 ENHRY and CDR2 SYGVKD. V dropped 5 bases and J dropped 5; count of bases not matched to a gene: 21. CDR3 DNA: TGTGCCATCAGTCCCCACAGTGGAGTGACTAGCAGAGTCCACGAGCAGTACTTC. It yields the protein CAISPHSGVTSRVHEQYF.

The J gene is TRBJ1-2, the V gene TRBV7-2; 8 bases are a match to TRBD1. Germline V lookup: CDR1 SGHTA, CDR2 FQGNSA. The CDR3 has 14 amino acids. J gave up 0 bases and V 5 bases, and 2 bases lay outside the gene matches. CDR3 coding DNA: TGTGCCAGCAGCACGGACAGGGCTAACTATGGCTACACCTTC. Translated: CASSTDRANYGYTF.

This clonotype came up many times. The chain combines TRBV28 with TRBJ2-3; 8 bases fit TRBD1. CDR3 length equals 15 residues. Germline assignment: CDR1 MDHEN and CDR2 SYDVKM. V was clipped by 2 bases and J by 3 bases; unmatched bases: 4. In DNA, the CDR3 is TGTGCCAGCAGTTTAGGGGACAGGTCGACAGATACGCAGTATTTT. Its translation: CASSLGDRSTDTQYF.

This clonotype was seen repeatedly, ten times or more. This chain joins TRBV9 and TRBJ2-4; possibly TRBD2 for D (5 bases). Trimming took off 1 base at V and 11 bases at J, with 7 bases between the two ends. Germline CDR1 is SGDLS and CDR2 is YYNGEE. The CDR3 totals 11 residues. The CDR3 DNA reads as TGTGCCAGCAGCGTAACTAGAGTTCAGTACTTC. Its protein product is CASSVTRVQYF.

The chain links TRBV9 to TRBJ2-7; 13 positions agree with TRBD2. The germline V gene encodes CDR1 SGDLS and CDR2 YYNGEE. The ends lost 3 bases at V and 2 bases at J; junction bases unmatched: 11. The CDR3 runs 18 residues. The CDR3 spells CASSAGQLGTSGAYEQYF. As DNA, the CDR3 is TGTGCCAGCAGCGCCGGACAGCTCGGGACTAGCGGGGCCTACGAGCAGTACTTC.

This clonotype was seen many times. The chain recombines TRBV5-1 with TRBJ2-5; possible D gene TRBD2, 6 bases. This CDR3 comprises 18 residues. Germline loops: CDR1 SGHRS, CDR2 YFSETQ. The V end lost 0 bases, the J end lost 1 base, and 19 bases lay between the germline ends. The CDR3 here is CASSLGFGGGLAQETQYF. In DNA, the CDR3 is TGCGCCAGCAGCTTGGGATTCGGGGGTGGACTCGCCCAAGAGACCCAGTACTTC.

CDR3 region: CASSFRDNYNEQFF. The CDR3 DNA reads TGTGCCAGCAGTTTCCGGGACAACTACAATGAGCAGTTCTTC. The rearrangement joins TRBV12-3 or TRBV12-4 to TRBJ2-1; D possibly corresponds to TRBD1 (6 bases). Between the trimmed V and J ends, which lost 3 bases and 3 bases, there was a span of 9 bases. The CDR3 contains 14 residues.

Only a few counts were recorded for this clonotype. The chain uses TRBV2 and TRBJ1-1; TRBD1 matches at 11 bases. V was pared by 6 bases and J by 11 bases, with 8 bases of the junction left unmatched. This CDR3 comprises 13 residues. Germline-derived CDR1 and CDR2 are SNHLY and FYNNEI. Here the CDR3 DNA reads TGTGCCAGCAGGGGACAGGGGGTAAAGATGGCTTTCTTT. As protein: CASRGQGVKMAFF.

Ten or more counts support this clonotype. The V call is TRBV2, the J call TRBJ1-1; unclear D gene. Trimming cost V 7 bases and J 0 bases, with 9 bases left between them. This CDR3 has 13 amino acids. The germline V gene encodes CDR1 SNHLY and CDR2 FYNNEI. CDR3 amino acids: CASKTDMNTEAFF. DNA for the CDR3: TGTGCCAGCAAAACTGATATGAACACTGAAGCTTTCTTT.

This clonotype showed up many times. CDR3 in amino acids: CSVELLVSTEDTQYF. CDR3 DNA: TGCAGCGTTGAGCTATTGGTCTCCACAGAGGATACGCAGTATTTT. The chain recombines TRBV29-1 with TRBJ2-3; D is ambiguous. The CDR3 spans 15 residues. Germline V CDR1 and CDR2: SQVTM, ANQGSEA. Trimming pared 3 bases from V and 6 bases from J, leaving 19 bases between.

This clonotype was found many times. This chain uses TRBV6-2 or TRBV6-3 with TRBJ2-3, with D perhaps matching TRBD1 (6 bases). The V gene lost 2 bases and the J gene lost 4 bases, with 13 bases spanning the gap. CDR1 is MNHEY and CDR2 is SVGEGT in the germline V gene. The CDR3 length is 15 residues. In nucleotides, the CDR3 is TGTGCCAGCAGTTACAGGGGGACATTCGCAGATACGCAGTATTTT. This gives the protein CASSYRGTFADTQYF.

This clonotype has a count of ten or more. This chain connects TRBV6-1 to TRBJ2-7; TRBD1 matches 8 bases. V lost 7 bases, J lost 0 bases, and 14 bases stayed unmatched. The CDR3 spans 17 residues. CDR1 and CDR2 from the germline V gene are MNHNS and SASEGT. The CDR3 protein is CASTVPGQESGSYEQYF. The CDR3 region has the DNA TGTGCCAGCACCGTCCCGGGACAGGAATCGGGCTCCTACGAGCAGTACTTC.

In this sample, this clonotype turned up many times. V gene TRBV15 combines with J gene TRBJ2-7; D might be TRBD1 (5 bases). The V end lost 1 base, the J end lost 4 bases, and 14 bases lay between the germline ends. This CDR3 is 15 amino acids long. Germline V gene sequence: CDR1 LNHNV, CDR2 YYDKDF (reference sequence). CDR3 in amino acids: CATSRAGRDGYEQYF. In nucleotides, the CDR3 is TGTGCCACCAGCAGAGCTGGCAGGGATGGGTACGAGCAGTACTTC.

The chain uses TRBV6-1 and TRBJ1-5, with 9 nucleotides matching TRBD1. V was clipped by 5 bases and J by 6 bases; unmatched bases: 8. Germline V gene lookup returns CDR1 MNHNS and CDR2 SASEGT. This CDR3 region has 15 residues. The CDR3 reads CASSLVGQGTQPQHF. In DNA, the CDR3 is TGTGCCAGCAGTCTGGTGGGACAGGGAACTCAGCCCCAGCATTTT.

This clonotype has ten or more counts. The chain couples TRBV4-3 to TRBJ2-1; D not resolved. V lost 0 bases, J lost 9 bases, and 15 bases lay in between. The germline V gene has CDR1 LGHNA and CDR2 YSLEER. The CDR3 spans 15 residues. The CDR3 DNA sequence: TGCGCCAGCAGCCAAGACAGCCTGAAGGTCACTGAGCAGTTCTTC. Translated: CASSQDSLKVTEQFF.

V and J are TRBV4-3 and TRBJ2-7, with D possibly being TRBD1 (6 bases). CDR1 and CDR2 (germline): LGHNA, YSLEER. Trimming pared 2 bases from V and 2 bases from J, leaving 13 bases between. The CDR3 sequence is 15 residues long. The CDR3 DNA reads TGCGCCAGCAGCCAAAGCCGTGACAGGACCTACGAGCAGTACTTC. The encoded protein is CASSQSRDRTYEQYF.

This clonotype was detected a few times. The DNA for the CDR3 is TGTGCCAGCAGCGTTGGGGCCCTGTCGGGCTACACCTTC. It specifies CASSVGALSGYTF. The chain couples TRBV9 to TRBJ1-2, with a possible D match to TRBD1 (5 bases). The CDR3 is made up of 13 amino acids. The ends were cut back, 2 bases at V and 8 bases at J, with 13 bases in the middle. Germline V gene sequence: CDR1 SGDLS, CDR2 YYNGEE.

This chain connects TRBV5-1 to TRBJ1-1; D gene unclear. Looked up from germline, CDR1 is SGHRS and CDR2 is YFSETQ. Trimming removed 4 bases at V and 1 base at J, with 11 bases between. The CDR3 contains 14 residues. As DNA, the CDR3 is TGCGCCAGCAGCCAACAGCCACCGAACACTGAAGCTTTCTTT. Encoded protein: CASSQQPPNTEAFF.